This passage covers 18 T cell receptor beta chains from one sample sequenced in a study of vaccination and CD4 T cells after COVID-19. The antigens these receptors bind are not known. Specified treatment: roughly ten-day PBMC culture with coronavirus spike peptide pools or control peptides (ViraFEST assay). Sequencing of DNA taken from cultured CD4+ T cells relied on the Oncomine TCR Beta short-read assay. MiXCR was run by TCRdb on the PCR reads, yielding one entry per CDR3 protein. The table includes some 13,000 distinct CDR3 sequences, around 30% detected once. Specimen: CD4+ T cells from blood, cultured in vitro. The receptor source for this set is a human donor who had recovered from COVID-19.

The V call is TRBV7-9, the J call TRBJ2-2; no clear D gene. Germline V gene sequence: CDR1 SEHNR, CDR2 FQNEAQ (reference sequence). The germline V and J ends were trimmed by 5 bases and 5 bases, with 3 bases remaining between them. The CDR3 has 11 residues. The CDR3 nucleotides are TGTGCCAGCAGCAGAACCGGGGAGCTGTTTTTT. Protein: CASSRTGELFF.

This clonotype was observed once. CDR3 loop: CASIKEGAKGANVLTF. CDR3 sequence (DNA): TGTGCCAGCATCAAAGAAGGGGCGAAAGGGGCCAACGTCCTGACTTTC. The chain combines TRBV6-1 with TRBJ2-6; D possibly corresponds to TRBD1 (5 bases). V was cut by 7 bases and J by 4 bases, with 17 bases left in between. The CDR3 extends over 16 amino acids. Germline V gene sequence: CDR1 MNHNS, CDR2 SASEGT.

This clonotype was counted only a few times. The chain is built from TRBV7-9 and TRBJ1-5; D is ambiguous. CDR1 SEHNR and CDR2 FQNEAQ come from the germline V gene (reference sequence). V dropped 5 bases and J dropped 4 bases, with 12 bases sitting between them. This CDR3 has 14 amino acids. CDR3 sequence: CASSTGNGNQPQHF. CDR3 in DNA: TGTGCCAGCAGCACGGGTAACGGGAATCAGCCCCAGCATTTT.

A remark on this clonotype: Mismatch with germline at one junction end may stem from a read error. This chain uses TRBV7-7 with TRBJ2-7; D may be TRBD2 (5 bases). From germline, CDR1 is SSHAT and CDR2 FNYEAQ (reference sequence). The CDR3 extends over 13 amino acids. In DNA, the CDR3 is TGTGCTAGCAGCTTAGTGAGAGGGTACGAGCAGTACTTC. Its translation: CASSLVRGYEQYF.

This clonotype was found a few times. This sequence joins TRBV5-1 and TRBJ2-7, with 9 nucleotides matching TRBD1. V shed 2 bases and J 3 bases; nucleotides not matched to a gene: 3. This CDR3 spans 14 amino acids. Germline V gene sequence: CDR1 SGHRS, CDR2 YFSETQ. CDR3 sequence reads: CASSFTGQGYEQYF. CDR3 nucleotide sequence: TGCGCCAGCAGCTTCACGGGACAGGGCTACGAGCAGTACTTC.

In its sample, this clonotype is medium-sized. This sequence joins TRBV6-1 and TRBJ1-2; D ambiguous. Germline V lookup: CDR1 MNHNS, CDR2 SASEGT. Trimming cost V 6 bases and J 9 bases, with 14 bases left between them. This CDR3 comprises 12 residues. The DNA of the CDR3 is TGTGCCAGCAGGAGCACAGAGCGACGCTACACCTTC. It specifies CASRSTERRYTF.

The genes are TRBV14 and TRBJ2-7; 9 nucleotides line up with TRBD1. Germline CDR1 is SGHDN and CDR2 is FVKESK. V was clipped by 4 bases and J by 3 bases; unmatched bases: 4. CDR3 length: 14 residues. The CDR3 DNA follows: TGTGCCAGCAGCCGAGGGACAGGGTACTACGAGCAGTACTTC. Protein sequence: CASSRGTGYYEQYF. Full variable domain (remainder filled in from reference TRBV14 and TRBJ2-7): EAGVTQFPSHSVIEKGQTVTLRCDPISGHDNLYWYRRVMGKEIKFLLHFVKESKQDESGMPNNRFLAERTGGTYSTLKVQPAELEDSGVYFCASSRGTGYYEQYFGPGTRLTVT.

The chain's CDR3 is CASSWTPPLALGANVLTF. CDR3 nucleotide sequence: TGCGCCAGCAGCTGGACACCGCCACTAGCGCTCGGGGCCAACGTCCTGACTTTC. The chain joins TRBV5-1 to TRBJ2-6, with 7 nucleotides matching TRBD2. The CDR3 runs to 18 residues. The ends lost 3 bases at V and 4 bases at J; junction bases unmatched: 13. Germline V gene sequence: CDR1 SGHRS, CDR2 YFSETQ.

The rearrangement links TRBV6-1 to TRBJ2-5; 7 bases are a match to TRBD1. V shed 7 bases and J 4 bases; nucleotides not matched to a gene: 3. Germline V gene lookup returns CDR1 MNHNS and CDR2 SASEGT. This CDR3 has 12 residues. Here the CDR3 reads CASTRQGETQYF. CDR3 bases: TGTGCCAGCACCAGACAGGGAGAGACCCAGTACTTC.

CDR3 bases: TGTGCCAGCAGTTTGACAGTCACTGGAAACACCATATATTTT. Translating it yields CASSLTVTGNTIYF. This chain links TRBV28 with TRBJ1-3; a weak D match, TRBD1 (5 bases). V gave up 3 bases and J gave up 2 bases, with 8 bases separating them. The CDR3 is 14 residues long. Germline lookup yields CDR1 MDHEN and CDR2 SYDVKM.

This chain connects TRBV18 to TRBJ1-1, with 8 bases fitting TRBD1. After removal of 2 bases from V and 4 bases from J, the junction contained 12 bases not matched to a gene. CDR3 length equals 17 residues. Germline values: CDR1 KGHSH, CDR2 LQKENI. The CDR3 loop is CASSPTPVSGGGTEAFF. CDR3 sequence (DNA): TGTGCCAGCTCACCAACTCCAGTCTCAGGGGGCGGCACTGAAGCTTTCTTT.

CDR3 DNA sequence: TGTGCCAGCAGTGAGGAGGACCAAGAGACCCAGTACTTC. This gives the protein CASSEEDQETQYF. The rearrangement links TRBV2 to TRBJ2-5; D might be TRBD2 (5 bases). The CDR3 consists of 13 residues. Trimming shortened V by 3 bases and J by 0 bases, and 5 bases separated the two germline ends. From germline, CDR1 is SNHLY and CDR2 FYNNEI.

This chain uses TRBV6-4 with TRBJ1-1, with TRBD1 matching 11 bases. Germline-derived CDR1 and CDR2 are MRHNA and SNTAGT. There are 13 residues in the CDR3. The J segment lost 7 bases and the V segment lost 6 bases, leaving 4 bases of the junction unmatched. As DNA, the CDR3 is TGTGCCAGCAGCCCGGACAGGGGGCGTGAAGCTTTCTTT. Translated: CASSPDRGREAFF.

This chain joins TRBV5-1 and TRBJ2-5; tentatively, D is TRBD1 or TRBD2 (5 bases each). The CDR3 is 15 amino acids. The V end lost 0 bases, the J end lost 1 base, and 10 bases lay between the germline ends. Germline CDR1 SGHRS, CDR2 YFSETQ. CDR3 protein: CASSLDGASQETQYF. CDR3 DNA: TGCGCCAGCAGCTTGGACGGGGCGTCCCAAGAGACCCAGTACTTC.

CDR3 in amino acids: CATSDRLAGLSYNEQFF. The CDR3 bases are TGTGCCACCAGTGACAGACTAGCGGGACTCTCCTACAATGAGCAGTTCTTC. The chain joins TRBV24-1 to TRBJ2-1; 11 bases match TRBD2. V shed 4 bases, J shed 0 bases, and the junction held 4 bases outside the gene matches. Germline V gives CDR1 KGHDR, CDR2 SFDVKD. This CDR3 has 17 residues.

V and J are TRBV4-1 and TRBJ2-2, with 7 positions matching TRBD1. The CDR3 is 16 residues long. J lost 4 bases, V lost 3 bases, and 8 bases had no gene match. Germline lookup yields CDR1 MGHRA and CDR2 YSYEKL. The CDR3 protein is CASSQTGQSVTGELFF. Here the CDR3 DNA reads TGCGCCAGCAGCCAGACGGGACAGAGTGTCACCGGGGAGCTGTTTTTT.

This sequence joins TRBV28 and TRBJ1-1, with 9 positions matching TRBD1. With 4 bases clipped from V and 11 bases from J, the junction kept 11 bases outside the gene matches. CDR1 is MDHEN, CDR2 SYDVKM, per germline. CDR3 length equals 14 residues. CDR3 in amino acids: CASSYPTGQGRAFF. As DNA, the CDR3 is TGTGCCAGCAGTTACCCCACCGGACAGGGGCGGGCTTTCTTT.

In nucleotides, the CDR3 is TGTGCCAGCAGTGTGGTGGCGGGCACAGATACGCAGTATTTT. Translation: CASSVVAGTDTQYF. This chain uses TRBV2 with TRBJ2-3; D remains unclear. The CDR3 loop spans 14 amino acids. The V end was cut by 4 bases, the J end by 1 base, with 9 bases between. Germline V gene lookup returns CDR1 SNHLY and CDR2 FYNNEI.